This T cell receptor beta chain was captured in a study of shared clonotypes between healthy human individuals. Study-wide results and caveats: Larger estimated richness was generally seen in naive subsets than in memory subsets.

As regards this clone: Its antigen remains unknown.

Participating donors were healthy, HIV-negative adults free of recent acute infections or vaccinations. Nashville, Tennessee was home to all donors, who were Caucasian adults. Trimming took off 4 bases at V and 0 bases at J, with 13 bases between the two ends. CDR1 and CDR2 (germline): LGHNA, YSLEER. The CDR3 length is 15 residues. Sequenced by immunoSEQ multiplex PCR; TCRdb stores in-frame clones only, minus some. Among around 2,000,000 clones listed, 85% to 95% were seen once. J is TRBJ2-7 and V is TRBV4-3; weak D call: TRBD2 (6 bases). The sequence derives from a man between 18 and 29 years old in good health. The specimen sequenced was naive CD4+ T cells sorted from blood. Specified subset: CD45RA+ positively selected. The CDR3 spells CASSPLAGPSYEQYF. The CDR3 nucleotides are TGCGCCAGCAGCCCCCTCGCGGGGCCCTCCTACGAGCAGTACTTC.